This TCR beta chain came from a study of identical twins. Study-wide points: Carriage of fewer insertions was seen in abundant cord blood beta clonotypes, whereas memory repertoires showed none. Twin-shared out-of-frame alpha sequences were enriched for low generation probability.

This clonotype was seen ten or more times. Its target is not known. TCRdb re-called the 5' RACE reads through MiXCR, storing one row per CDR3 protein. Counted here are hundreds of thousands of distinct CDR3 sequences, under 9% occurring once; the ten biggest clones make up approximately 0.94%. V was cut by 2 bases and J by 0 bases, with 11 bases left in between. Germline CDR1 and CDR2: MNHEY and SVGAGI. The CDR3 totals 16 residues. These data also featured in a second study, about yellow fever vaccine responses in identical twins.

This sequence was found in a woman between 18 and 29 years old in good health. The specimen was PBMCs. V usage is TRBV6-5 and J usage is TRBJ1-3, with a weak D call TRBD1 (5 bases). In nucleotides, the CDR3 is TGTGCCAGCAGTTACCTGGGGGGGTTCTCTGGAAACACCATATATTTT. Its translation is CASSYLGGFSGNTIYF.